This TCR beta chain was sequenced for a study of regulatory T cells in long-lasting Graves disease. The time point here: newly diagnosed GD, antithyroid drugs for less than 3 months. The TCR library was made from RNA extracted from PBMCs. The authors built TCR beta libraries using iRepertoire HTBI primers and Arm-PCR of CDR3 regions. TCRdb re-called the multiplex PCR reads through MiXCR, storing one row per CDR3 protein. The table has 350,000 to 500,000 distinct CDR3 sequences, over 15% seen once; the top ten hold roughly a tenth. Notes on this clonotype: A single base is all that separates this from a far larger clone, so a read error is likely.

The germline V gene has CDR1 SGHTA and CDR2 FQGNSA. CDR3 size: 16 residues. V was shortened by 4 bases and J by 11 bases, with 26 bases between the two germline ends. The data also belong to a second study, concerning T cells in Graves' hyperthyroidism and ophthalmopathy.

This sequence was found in a woman aged 25 to 39 with Graves disease. The sample was peripheral blood mononuclear cells (PBMCs), taken at new diagnosis, from a patient treated with antithyroid drugs. The chain is built from TRBV7-2 and TRBJ2-5; D is possibly TRBD1 or TRBD2 (6 bases each). Here the CDR3 reads CASSSRGRGVQGEQYF. In nucleotides, the CDR3 is TGTGCCAGCAGCTCCCGGGGGCGGGGCGTACAGGGTGAGCAGTACTTC.